The 17 T cell receptor beta chains reported below all come from one sample, sequenced in a study of human T cells and chemical hapten exposure. In TCRdb, the RACE reads were re-called with MiXCR into one record per CDR3 protein. The data contain 150,000 to 200,000 distinct CDR3 sequences, about a fifth of them singletons. Time point described: patch test 1, 2 weeks after DPC sensitization. The treatment is: therapeutic diphenylcyclopropenone sensitization with weekly scalp DPC. Sequencing was performed on whole blood, taken in connection with sensitization to the hapten diphenylcyclopropenone (DPC). Every receptor here comes from a woman aged 45-59 years with alopecia areata. Some clones in this sample may be carry-over from other donors' samples.

The chain uses TRBV7-9 and TRBJ1-1, with 7 bases that match TRBD1. The CDR3 is made up of 15 amino acids. Germline loops: CDR1 SEHNR, CDR2 FQNEAQ (reference sequence). Losses at the gene ends were 0 bases for V and 4 bases for J; bases not matched to a gene: 5. CDR3: CASSLAVAGGTEAFF. Written as DNA, the CDR3 is TGTGCCAGCAGCTTAGCGGTGGCAGGGGGCACTGAAGCTTTCTTT.

V and J are TRBV11-2 and TRBJ1-5; 7 bases line up with TRBD1. Trimming at V came to 1 base and at J to 5 bases, leaving 8 bases not matched to a gene. Germline V gene sequence: CDR1 SGHAT, CDR2 FQNNGV. CDR3 size: 16 residues. The CDR3 loop reads CASSLVTGISHQPQHF. CDR3 coding DNA: TGTGCCAGCAGCTTAGTGACAGGGATCTCACATCAGCCCCAGCATTTT.

This clonotype was observed many times. This chain connects TRBV5-6 to TRBJ1-1; D might be TRBD1 (5 bases). The CDR3 consists of 14 residues. Germline CDR1 SGHDT, CDR2 YYEEEE. V was clipped by 0 bases and J by 1 base, with 7 bases between them. CDR3 region: CASSLGGPNTEAFF. The CDR3 DNA reads as TGTGCCAGCAGCTTGGGGGGACCGAACACTGAAGCTTTCTTT.

The chain employs TRBV20-1 and TRBJ2-5; D gene ambiguous. Trimming pared 5 bases from V and 2 bases from J, leaving 9 bases between. The germline gives CDR1 DFQATT, CDR2 SNEGSKA (reference sequence). This CDR3 is 12 amino acids long. The CDR3 region is CSALVVQETQYF. CDR3 nucleotides: TGCAGTGCTTTAGTGGTTCAAGAGACCCAGTACTTC.

This clonotype was seen only a few times. The chain recombines TRBV20-1 with TRBJ2-7; 9 bases fit TRBD2. Germline CDR1 reads DFQATT; CDR2 reads SNEGSKA (reference sequence). V gave up 6 bases and J gave up 2 bases; unmatched junction bases: 5. The CDR3 covers 13 residues. CDR3 protein: CSAGTSRAYEQYF. The CDR3 bases are TGCAGTGCCGGGACTAGCAGGGCCTACGAGCAGTACTTC.

This clonotype came up a few times. The chain uses TRBV5-1 and TRBJ2-5; 7 bases are shared with TRBD1. Germline CDR1 and CDR2: SGHRS and YFSETQ. Trimming at V came to 3 bases and at J to 1 base, leaving 12 bases not matched to a gene. The CDR3 is 17 residues long. The DNA of the CDR3 is TGCGCCAGCAGCTCTTCAGTGACAGGGAGTTTCCAAGAGACCCAGTACTTC. Translation gives CASSSSVTGSFQETQYF.

The DNA of the CDR3 is TGTGCCAGCAGTGAAGCACTAGCTTCGTCGGGCGAGCAGTACTTC. Its translation: CASSEALASSGEQYF. The V call is TRBV6-1, the J call TRBJ2-7, with D perhaps TRBD2 (6 bases). CDR3 size: 15 residues. V lost 0 bases, J lost 6 bases, and 15 bases lay in between. Per germline, CDR1 MNHNS and CDR2 SASEGT.

This chain uses TRBV12-3 or TRBV12-4 with TRBJ2-1, with TRBD2 matching 8 bases. With V trimmed by 2 bases and J by 5 bases, 2 bases remained unmatched. This CDR3 is 14 amino acids long. CDR3 region: CASSLRAGDNEQFF. The CDR3 nucleotides read TGTGCCAGCAGTTTAAGAGCGGGGGACAATGAGCAGTTCTTC.

This clonotype has more than one count but fewer than ten. CDR3 residues: CASSEGGRTEAFF. The CDR3 DNA follows: TGTGCCAGCAGTGAGGGGGGCCGCACTGAAGCTTTCTTT. The V and J genes are TRBV25-1 and TRBJ1-1; D may be TRBD1 (6 bases). V was cut by 3 bases and J by 4 bases, with 9 bases left in between. Germline V gives CDR1 MGHDK, CDR2 SYGVNS. There are 13 residues in the CDR3.

This sequence joins TRBV7-2 and TRBJ1-5; D remains ambiguous. Germline V gives CDR1 SGHTA, CDR2 FQGNSA. The CDR3 length is 15 residues. Trimming left V 5 bases short and J 0 bases short, with 11 bases between. The DNA of the CDR3 is TGTGCCAGCAGCCCATCGGAGTATAGCAATCAGCCCCAGCATTTT. Translation: CASSPSEYSNQPQHF.

This clonotype has only one observation. V and J are TRBV12-3 or TRBV12-4 and TRBJ2-1; a weak D match, TRBD2 (6 bases). With 7 bases removed from V and 0 bases from J, the gap between germline ends came to 13 bases. This CDR3 contains 15 residues. CDR3 nucleotides: TGTGCCAGCACTCTCGACGGGAGCTCCTACAATGAGCAGTTCTTC. Translating gives CASTLDGSSYNEQFF.

This clonotype was found a few times. This chain links TRBV6-5 with TRBJ1-3; D is possibly TRBD1 (5 bases). This CDR3 contains 15 residues. Per germline, CDR1 MNHEY and CDR2 SVGAGI. V lost 2 bases and J lost 0, with 8 bases in between. CDR3 in amino acids: CASSYTGNSGNTIYF. The CDR3 DNA follows: TGTGCCAGCAGTTACACAGGCAACTCTGGAAACACCATATATTTT.

The V and J genes are TRBV30 and TRBJ1-3; D call uncertain. Germline V gene sequence: CDR1 GTSNPN, CDR2 SVGIG (reference sequence). Trimming pared 1 base from V and 0 bases from J, leaving 7 bases between. CDR3 length: 14 amino acids. For the CDR3, the DNA is TGTGCCTGGAGTGGCGGCAACTCTGGAAACACCATATATTTT. Translating it yields CAWSGGNSGNTIYF.

This clonotype was found many times. This rearrangement joins TRBV20-1 to TRBJ1-1; the D is unclear. Trimming left V 6 bases short and J 0 bases short, with 14 bases between. The germline gives CDR1 DFQATT, CDR2 SNEGSKA (reference sequence). The CDR3 spans 14 residues. This CDR3 is CSAVPGALNTEAFF. The CDR3 DNA reads as TGCAGTGCAGTACCGGGAGCCCTGAACACTGAAGCTTTCTTT.

The sample holds a few counts of this clonotype. The genes are TRBV7-8 and TRBJ2-1, with 8 bases aligning to TRBD2. Trimming cost V 3 bases and J 5 bases; bases outside gene matches: 18. The CDR3 sequence is 19 residues long. Germline V gene lookup returns CDR1 SGHVS and CDR2 FQNEAQ. CDR3 nucleotide sequence: TGTGCCAGCAGCTTCCCGGTCCCCAACAGTGGCGGGAGGAACAATGAGCAGTTCTTC. Translating gives CASSFPVPNSGGRNNEQFF.

This sequence joins TRBV20-1 and TRBJ2-3, with 10 positions matching TRBD2. The junction had 25 bases not matched to a gene; V was cut back by 6 bases and J by 7 bases. This CDR3 contains 19 residues. Germline V lookup: CDR1 DFQATT, CDR2 SNEGSKA (reference sequence). Here the CDR3 reads CSARGGEERSGRAMNTQYF. In DNA form, the CDR3 reads TGCAGTGCCCGCGGCGGGGAGGAGCGAAGCGGGAGGGCCATGAATACGCAGTATTTT.

The chain recombines TRBV20-1 with TRBJ1-5; D gene unclear. V gave up 6 bases and J gave up 3 bases, with 12 bases separating them. CDR3 length equals 13 residues. CDR1 DFQATT and CDR2 SNEGSKA come from the germline V gene (reference sequence). This CDR3 reads CSATTSPNQPQHF. The CDR3 DNA reads TGCAGTGCCACCACAAGTCCCAATCAGCCCCAGCATTTT.